This T cell receptor (beta chain) was obtained from a study of T-cell memory formation after mild COVID-19. Study details: Largely, TCR clusters stayed within a single donor.

TCRdb re-called the 5' RACE reads through MiXCR, storing one row per CDR3 protein. The data hold over 150,000 distinct CDR3 sequences, with 10% to 15% observed a single time. In germline, CDR1 is SGHRS, CDR2 YFSETQ. The CDR3 has 15 residues. The V end lost 1 base, the J end lost 4 bases, and 12 bases lay between the germline ends. This sequence joins TRBV5-1 and TRBJ1-3; D is unclear. The receptor's source is a man younger than 35 who had mild COVID-19 (a few samples of this study predate the infection). Cell type and time point are not known. Specimen: PBMCs or a T cell subset sorted from them (not recorded which). The CDR3: CASSLRSLSGNTIYF. The DNA of the CDR3 is TGCGCCAGCAGCTTGCGTTCTTTGTCCGGAAACACCATATATTTT. The full variable domain, with the rest looked up from reference TRBV5-1 and TRBJ1-3, is KAGVTQTPRYLIKTRGQQVTLSCSPISGHRSVSWYQQTPGQGLQFLFEYFSETQRNKGNFPGRFSGRQFSNSRSEMNVSTLELGDSALYLCASSLRSLSGNTIYFGEGSWLTVV.